This TCR beta chain was captured in a study of T-cell memory formation after mild COVID-19. The overall study: Largely donor-specific sequence clusters came from a couple of donors.

Researchers used 5'RACE with constant-segment primers to make TCR alpha and TCR beta cDNA libraries that carry sample barcodes and UMIs. TCRdb called the 5' RACE reads again in MiXCR, with one record for every CDR3 protein. The table includes 550,000 to 700,000 distinct CDR3 sequences, around 16% detected once. A remark on this clonotype: Its specificity is unknown.

Study-level results: There were some responding clones in pre-infection memory, which suggested that cross-reactive memory had joined. Contracting CD8+ clones were enriched in EMRA, CD4+ mainly in CM and EM.

The sequencing sample was made of PBMCs or a T cell subset sorted from them (not recorded which). This TCR came from an adult woman who had mild COVID-19 (a few samples of this study predate the infection). Cell type and time point are not known.

DNA for the CDR3: TGTGCCAGCAGCTACACCAAGGCCCGAGATACGCAGTATTTT. This codes for CASSYTKARDTQYF. The chain couples TRBV7-2 to TRBJ2-3; D call uncertain. There are 14 residues in the CDR3. Deletions cut 4 bases from V and 5 bases from J, with 13 bases between. Germline V gives CDR1 SGHTA, CDR2 FQGNSA.